This paragraph covers one T cell receptor beta chain sequence. A much larger clonotype is one base distant, so this may be a read error. Lacking the conserved final phenylalanine or tryptophan, this CDR3 likely reflects a read error. The data were taken from a study of regulatory T cells in long-lasting Graves disease. Looked up from germline, CDR1 is MNHEY and CDR2 is SMNVEV (reference sequence). There are 13 residues in the CDR3. V lost 6 bases and J 1 base, leaving 9 bases between the germline ends. According to the study, TCR beta libraries were built with iRepertoire HTBI primers and CDR3-region Arm-PCR. TCRdb independently ran MiXCR on the multiplex PCR reads; one entry per CDR3 protein. This table has around 500,000 distinct CDR3 sequences, roughly 12% appearing once. Time point given: newly diagnosed GD, antithyroid drugs for less than 3 months. The authors made the TCR library using RNA they extracted from PBMCs.

This same sample was also part of a study on T cells in Graves' hyperthyroidism and ophthalmopathy.

Sample: peripheral blood mononuclear cells (PBMCs), taken at new diagnosis, from a patient treated with antithyroid drugs. V usage is TRBV27 and J usage is TRBJ1-1; TRBD1 might be the D (5 bases). This sequence was found in a man aged 25-45 years with Graves disease. As DNA, the CDR3 is TGTGCCAGCAGGCCGACAGCGAACACTGAAGCTTTCCTT. Translation gives CASRPTANTEAFL.